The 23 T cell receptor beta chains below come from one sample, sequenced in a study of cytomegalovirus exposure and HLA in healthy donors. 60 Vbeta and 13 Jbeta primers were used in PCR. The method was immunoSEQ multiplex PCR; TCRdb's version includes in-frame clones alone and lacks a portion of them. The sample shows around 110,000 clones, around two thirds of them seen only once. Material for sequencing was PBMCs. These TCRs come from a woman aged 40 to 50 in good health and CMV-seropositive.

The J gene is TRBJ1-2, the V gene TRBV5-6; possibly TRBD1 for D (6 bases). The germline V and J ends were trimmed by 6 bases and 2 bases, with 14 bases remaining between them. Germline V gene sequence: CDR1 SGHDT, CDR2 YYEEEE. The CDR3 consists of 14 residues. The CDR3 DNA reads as TGTGCCAGCACTGGGGGCCTGCACAACTATGGCTACACCTTC. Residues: CASTGGLHNYGYTF.

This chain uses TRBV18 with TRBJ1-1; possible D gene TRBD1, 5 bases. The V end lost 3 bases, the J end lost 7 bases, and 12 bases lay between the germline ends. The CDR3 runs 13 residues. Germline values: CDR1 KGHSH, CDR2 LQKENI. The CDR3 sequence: CASSPGGEGEAFF. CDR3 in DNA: TGTGCCAGCTCACCGGGGGGGGAAGGTGAAGCTTTCTTT.

CDR3 sequence (DNA): TGTGCCAGCAGCCCTACCTTCGGACAGGTTAATTCACCCCTCCACTTT. This sequence encodes CASSPTFGQVNSPLHF. The V and J genes are TRBV6-6 and TRBJ1-6; 7 bases fit TRBD1. Trimming removed 6 bases from V and 6 bases from J; junction bases left unmatched: 11. Germline V gives CDR1 MNHNY, CDR2 SVGAGI (reference sequence). The CDR3 is 16 residues long.

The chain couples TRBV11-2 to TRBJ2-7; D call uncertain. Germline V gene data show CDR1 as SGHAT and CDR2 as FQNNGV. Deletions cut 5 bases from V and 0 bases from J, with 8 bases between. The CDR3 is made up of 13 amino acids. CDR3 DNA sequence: TGTGCCAGCAGCCCCCCAGGCTCCTACGAGCAGTACTTC. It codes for CASSPPGSYEQYF.

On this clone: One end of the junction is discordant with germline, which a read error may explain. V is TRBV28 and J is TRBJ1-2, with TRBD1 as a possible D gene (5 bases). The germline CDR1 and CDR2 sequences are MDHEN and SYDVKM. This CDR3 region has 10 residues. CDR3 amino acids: CASSGGTSGF. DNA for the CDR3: TGTGCCAGCAGTGGAGGGACCTCTGGCTTC.

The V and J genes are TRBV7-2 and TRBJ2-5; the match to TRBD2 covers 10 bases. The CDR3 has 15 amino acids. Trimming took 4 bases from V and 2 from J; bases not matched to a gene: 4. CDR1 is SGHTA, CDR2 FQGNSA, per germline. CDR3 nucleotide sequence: TGTGCCAGCAGCTCCCAGCGGGGGGGTCAAGAGACCCAGTACTTC. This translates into CASSSQRGGQETQYF.

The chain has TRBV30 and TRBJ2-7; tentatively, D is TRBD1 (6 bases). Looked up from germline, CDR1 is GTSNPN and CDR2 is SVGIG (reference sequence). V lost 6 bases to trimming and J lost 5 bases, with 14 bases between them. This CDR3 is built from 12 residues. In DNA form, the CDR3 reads TGTGCCTGCAGGGGCCCCAACCACGAGCAGTACTTC. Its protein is CACRGPNHEQYF.

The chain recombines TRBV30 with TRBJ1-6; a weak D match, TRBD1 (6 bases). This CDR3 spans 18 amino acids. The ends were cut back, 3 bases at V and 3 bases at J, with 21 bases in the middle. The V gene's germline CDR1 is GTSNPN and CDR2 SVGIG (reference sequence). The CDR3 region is CAWSLSNRARNYNSPLHF. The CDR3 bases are TGTGCCTGGAGCCTTTCAAACAGGGCGCGAAACTATAATTCACCCCTCCACTTT. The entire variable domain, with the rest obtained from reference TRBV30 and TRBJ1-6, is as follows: SQTIHQWPATLVQPVGSPLSLECTVEGTSNPNLYWYRQAAGRGLQLLFYSVGIGQISSEVPQNLSASRPQDRQFILSSKKLLLSDSGFYLCAWSLSNRARNYNSPLHFGNGTRLTVT.

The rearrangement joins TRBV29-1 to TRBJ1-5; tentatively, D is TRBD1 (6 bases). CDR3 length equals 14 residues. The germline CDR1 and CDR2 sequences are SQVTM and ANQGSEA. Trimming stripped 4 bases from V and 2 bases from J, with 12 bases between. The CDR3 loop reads CSVVLGAGNQPQHF. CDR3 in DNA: TGCAGCGTTGTTTTGGGGGCCGGCAATCAGCCCCAGCATTTT. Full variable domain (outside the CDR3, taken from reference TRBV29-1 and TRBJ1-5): SAVISQKPSRDICQRGTSLTIQCQVDSQVTMMFWYRQQPGQSLTLIATANQGSEATYESGFVIDKFPISRPNLTFSTLTVSNMSPEDSSIYLCSVVLGAGNQPQHFGDGTRLSIL.

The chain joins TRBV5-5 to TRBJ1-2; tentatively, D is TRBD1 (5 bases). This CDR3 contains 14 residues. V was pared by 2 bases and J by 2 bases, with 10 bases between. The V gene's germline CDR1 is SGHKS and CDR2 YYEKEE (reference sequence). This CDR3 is CASSFDNRNYGYTF. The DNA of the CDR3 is TGTGCCAGCAGCTTCGATAACAGGAACTATGGCTACACCTTC.

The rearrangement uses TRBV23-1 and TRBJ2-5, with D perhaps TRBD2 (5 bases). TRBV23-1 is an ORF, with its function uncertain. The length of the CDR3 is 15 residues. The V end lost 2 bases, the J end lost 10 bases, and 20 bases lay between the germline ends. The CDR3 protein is CASSQGGPRSRIQYF. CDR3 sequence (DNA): TGCGCCAGCAGTCAAGGCGGGCCCAGAAGCAGAATCCAGTACTTC.

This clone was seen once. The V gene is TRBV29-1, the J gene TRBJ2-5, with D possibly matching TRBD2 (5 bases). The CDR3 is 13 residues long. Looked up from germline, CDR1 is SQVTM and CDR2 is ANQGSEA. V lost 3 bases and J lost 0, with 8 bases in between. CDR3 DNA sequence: TGCAGCGTTGATCGGGGAGACCAAGAGACCCAGTACTTC. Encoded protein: CSVDRGDQETQYF. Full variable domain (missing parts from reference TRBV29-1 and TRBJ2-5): SAVISQKPSRDICQRGTSLTIQCQVDSQVTMMFWYRQQPGQSLTLIATANQGSEATYESGFVIDKFPISRPNLTFSTLTVSNMSPEDSSIYLCSVDRGDQETQYFGPGTRLLVL.

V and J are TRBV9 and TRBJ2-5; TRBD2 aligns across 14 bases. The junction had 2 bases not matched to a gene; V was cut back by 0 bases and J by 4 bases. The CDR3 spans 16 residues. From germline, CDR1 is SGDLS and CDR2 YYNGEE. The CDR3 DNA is TGTGCCAGCAGCGTAGGGACTAGCGGGGGGCCAGAGACCCAGTACTTC. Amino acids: CASSVGTSGGPETQYF.

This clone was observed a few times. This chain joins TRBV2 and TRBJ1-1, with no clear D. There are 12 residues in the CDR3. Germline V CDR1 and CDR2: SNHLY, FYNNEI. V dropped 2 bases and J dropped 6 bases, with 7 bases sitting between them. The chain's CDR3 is CASSEWTPEAFF. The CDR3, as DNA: TGTGCCAGCAGTGAATGGACTCCTGAAGCTTTCTTT. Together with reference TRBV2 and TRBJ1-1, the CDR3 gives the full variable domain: EPEVTQTPSHQVTQMGQEVILRCVPISNHLYFYWYRQILGQKVEFLVSFYNNEISEKSEIFDDQFSVERPDGSNFTLKIRSTKLEDSAMYFCASSEWTPEAFFGQGTRLTVV.

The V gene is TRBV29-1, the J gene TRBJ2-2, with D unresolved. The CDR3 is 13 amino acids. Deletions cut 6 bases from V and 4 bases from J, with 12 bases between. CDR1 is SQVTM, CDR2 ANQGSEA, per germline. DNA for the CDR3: TGCAGCGTGAACCCAACGAGCACCGGGGAGCTGTTTTTT. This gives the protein CSVNPTSTGELFF.

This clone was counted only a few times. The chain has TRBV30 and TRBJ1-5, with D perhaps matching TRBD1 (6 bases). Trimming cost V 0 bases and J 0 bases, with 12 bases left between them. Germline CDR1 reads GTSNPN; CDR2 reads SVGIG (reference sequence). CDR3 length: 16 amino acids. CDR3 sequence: CAWSVGTHYSNQPQHF. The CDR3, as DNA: TGTGCCTGGAGTGTTGGGACACATTATAGCAATCAGCCCCAGCATTTT.

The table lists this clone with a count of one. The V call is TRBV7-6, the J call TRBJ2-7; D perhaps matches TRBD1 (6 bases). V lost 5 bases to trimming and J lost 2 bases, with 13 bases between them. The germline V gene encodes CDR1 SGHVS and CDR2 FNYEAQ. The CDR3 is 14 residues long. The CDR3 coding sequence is TGTGCCAGCAGCCTAGGGACAAGGACCTACGAGCAGTACTTC. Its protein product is CASSLGTRTYEQYF.

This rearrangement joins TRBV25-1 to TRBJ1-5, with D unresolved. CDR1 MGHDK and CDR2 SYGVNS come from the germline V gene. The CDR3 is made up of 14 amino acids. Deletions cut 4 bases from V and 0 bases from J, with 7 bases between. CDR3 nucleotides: TGTGCCAGCAGTGGAACCTATAGCAATCAGCCCCAGCATTTT. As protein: CASSGTYSNQPQHF.

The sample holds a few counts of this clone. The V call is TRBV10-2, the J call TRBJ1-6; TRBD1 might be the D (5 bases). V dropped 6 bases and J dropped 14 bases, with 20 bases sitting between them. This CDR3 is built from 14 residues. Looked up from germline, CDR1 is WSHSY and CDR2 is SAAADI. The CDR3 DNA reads TGCGCCAGCAGACCCGAGGGGAGGATTTCGTCCCTCCACTTT. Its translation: CASRPEGRISSLHF.

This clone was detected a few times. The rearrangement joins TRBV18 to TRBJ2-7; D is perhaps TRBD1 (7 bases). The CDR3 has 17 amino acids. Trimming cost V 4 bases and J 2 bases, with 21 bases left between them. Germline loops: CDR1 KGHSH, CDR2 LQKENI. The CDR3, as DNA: TGTGCCAGCTCACGTAAATCGACAGGGACTGCGGCCTACGAGCAGTACTTC. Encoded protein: CASSRKSTGTAAYEQYF.

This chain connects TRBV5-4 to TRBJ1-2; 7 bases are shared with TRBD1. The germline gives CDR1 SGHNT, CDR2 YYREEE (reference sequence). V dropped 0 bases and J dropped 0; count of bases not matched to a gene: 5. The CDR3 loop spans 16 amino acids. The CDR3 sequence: CASSLGQGTTNYGYTF. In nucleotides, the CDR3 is TGTGCCAGCAGCTTGGGACAGGGCACGACTAACTATGGCTACACCTTC.

The CDR3: CASSTRGQVKPQHF. The CDR3 DNA reads TGTGCCAGCAGCACAAGGGGCCAGGTAAAGCCCCAGCATTTT. This chain links TRBV5-6 with TRBJ1-5, with a weak D call TRBD1 (5 bases). This CDR3 region has 14 residues. Germline-derived CDR1 and CDR2 are SGHDT and YYEEEE. Trimming left V 4 bases short and J 8 bases short, with 16 bases between.

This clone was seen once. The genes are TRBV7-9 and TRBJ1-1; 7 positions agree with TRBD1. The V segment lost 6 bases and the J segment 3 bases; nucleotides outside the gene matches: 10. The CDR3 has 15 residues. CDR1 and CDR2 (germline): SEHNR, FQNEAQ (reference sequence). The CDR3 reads CASSTPTGWDTEAFF. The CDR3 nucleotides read TGTGCCAGCAGTACTCCGACAGGGTGGGACACTGAAGCTTTCTTT.